Detailed here is one T cell receptor (beta chain). TCRdb's table, derived via immunoSEQ multiplex PCR, lists solely in-frame clones and lacks some. Among 300,000 to 450,000 clones listed, roughly 85% were seen once. V lost 5 bases to trimming and J lost 3 bases; unmatched junction nucleotides: 9. The CDR3 is made up of 15 amino acids. Germline-derived CDR1 and CDR2 are SGHVS and FQNEAQ. This sample is part of a study of cytomegalovirus exposure and HLA in healthy donors. This clonotype originated in a woman aged 18-35 years in good health and CMV-seronegative. Sequencing input: PBMCs. V is TRBV7-8 and J is TRBJ2-7; 8 bases line up with TRBD1. Here the CDR3 reads CASSREPGTGYEQYF. The CDR3 DNA is TGTGCCAGCAGCCGGGAGCCCGGGACAGGCTACGAGCAGTACTTC.